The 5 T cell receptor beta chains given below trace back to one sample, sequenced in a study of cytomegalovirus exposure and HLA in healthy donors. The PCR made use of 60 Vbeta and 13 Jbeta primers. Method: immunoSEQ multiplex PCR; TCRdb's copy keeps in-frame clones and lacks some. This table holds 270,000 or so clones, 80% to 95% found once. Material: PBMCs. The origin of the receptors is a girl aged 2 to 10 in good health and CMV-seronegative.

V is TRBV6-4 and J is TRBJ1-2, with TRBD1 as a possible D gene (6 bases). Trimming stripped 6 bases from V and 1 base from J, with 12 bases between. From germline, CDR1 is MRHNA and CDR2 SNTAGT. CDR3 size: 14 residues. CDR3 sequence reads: CASSPGDINYGYTF. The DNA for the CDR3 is TGTGCCAGCAGCCCAGGGGATATTAACTATGGCTACACCTTC.

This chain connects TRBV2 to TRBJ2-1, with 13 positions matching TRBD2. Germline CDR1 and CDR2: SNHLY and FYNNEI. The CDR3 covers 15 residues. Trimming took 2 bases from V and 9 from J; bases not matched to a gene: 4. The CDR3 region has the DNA TGTGCCAGCAGTGAACCCGGACTAGCGGGGGCTGAGCAGTTCTTC. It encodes CASSEPGLAGAEQFF.

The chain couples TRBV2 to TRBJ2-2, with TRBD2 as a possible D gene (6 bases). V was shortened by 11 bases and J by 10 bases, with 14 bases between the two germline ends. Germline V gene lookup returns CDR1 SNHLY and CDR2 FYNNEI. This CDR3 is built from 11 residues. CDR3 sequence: CAGRGSEELFF. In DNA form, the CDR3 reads TGTGCCGGCCGGGGGAGCGAGGAGCTGTTTTTT. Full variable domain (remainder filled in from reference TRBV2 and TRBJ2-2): EPEVTQTPSHQVTQMGQEVILRCVPISNHLYFYWYRQILGQKVEFLVSFYNNEISEKSEIFDDQFSVERPDGSNFTLKIRSTKLEDSAMYFCAGRGSEELFFGEGSRLTVL.

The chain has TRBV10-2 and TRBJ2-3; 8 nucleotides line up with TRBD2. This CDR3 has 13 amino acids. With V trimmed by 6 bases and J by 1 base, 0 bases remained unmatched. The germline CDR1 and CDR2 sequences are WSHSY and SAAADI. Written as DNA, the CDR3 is TGCGCCAGCAGCGGGAGGGGCACAGATACGCAGTATTTT. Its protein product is CASSGRGTDTQYF.

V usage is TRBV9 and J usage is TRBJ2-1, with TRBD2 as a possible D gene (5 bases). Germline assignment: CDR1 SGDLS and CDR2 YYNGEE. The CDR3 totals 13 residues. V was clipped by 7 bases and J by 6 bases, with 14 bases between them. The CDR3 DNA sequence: TGTGCCAGCTCCCCCCCAGCGGCCAATGAGCAGTTCTTC. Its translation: CASSPPAANEQFF.